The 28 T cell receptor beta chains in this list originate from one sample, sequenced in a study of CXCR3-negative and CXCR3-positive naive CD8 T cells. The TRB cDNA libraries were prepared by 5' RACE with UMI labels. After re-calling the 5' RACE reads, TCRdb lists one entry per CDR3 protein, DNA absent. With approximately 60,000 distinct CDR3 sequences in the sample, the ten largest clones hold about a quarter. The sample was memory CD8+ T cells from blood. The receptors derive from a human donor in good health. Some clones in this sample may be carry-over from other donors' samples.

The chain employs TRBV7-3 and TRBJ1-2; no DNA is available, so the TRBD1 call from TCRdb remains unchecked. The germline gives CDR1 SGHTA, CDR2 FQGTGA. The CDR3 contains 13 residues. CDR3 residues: CASAPTGDYGYTF.

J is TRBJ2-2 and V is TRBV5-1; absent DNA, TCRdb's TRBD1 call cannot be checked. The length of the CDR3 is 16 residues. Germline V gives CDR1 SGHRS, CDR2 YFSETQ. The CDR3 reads CASSWPRDREYGELFF.

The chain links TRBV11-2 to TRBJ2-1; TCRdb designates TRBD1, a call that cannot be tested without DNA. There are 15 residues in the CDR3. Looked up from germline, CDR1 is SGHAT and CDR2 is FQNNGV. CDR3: CASSLGDRGYNEQFF.

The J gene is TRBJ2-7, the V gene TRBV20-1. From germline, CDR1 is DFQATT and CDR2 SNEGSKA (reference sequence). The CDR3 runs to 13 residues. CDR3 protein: CSASHGNSYEQYF.

CDR3: CASSPDYSGANVLTF. The gene calls are TRBV28 and TRBJ2-6; the TCRdb D gene call, TRBD2, has no DNA to confirm it. Germline-derived CDR1 and CDR2 are MDHEN and SYDVKM. The CDR3 runs 15 residues.

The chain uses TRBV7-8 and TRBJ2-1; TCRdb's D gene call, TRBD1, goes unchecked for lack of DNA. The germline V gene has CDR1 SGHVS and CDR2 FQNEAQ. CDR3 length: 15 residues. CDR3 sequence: CASSLGRGGLFLQFF.

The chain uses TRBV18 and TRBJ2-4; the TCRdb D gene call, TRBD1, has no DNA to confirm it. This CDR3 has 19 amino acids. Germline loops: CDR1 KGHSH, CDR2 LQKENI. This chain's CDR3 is CASSRYTGRLLLAKNIQYF. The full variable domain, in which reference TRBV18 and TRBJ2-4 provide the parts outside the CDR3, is NAGVMQNPRHLVRRRGQEARLRCSPMKGHSHVYWYRQLPEEGLKFMVYLQKENIIDESGMPKERFSAEFPKEGPSILRIQQVVRGDSAAYFCASSRYTGRLLLAKNIQYFGAGTRLSVL.

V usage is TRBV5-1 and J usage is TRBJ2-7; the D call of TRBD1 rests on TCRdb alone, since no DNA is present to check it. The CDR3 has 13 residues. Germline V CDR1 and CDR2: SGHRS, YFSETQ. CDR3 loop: CASSLVKGGEQYF.

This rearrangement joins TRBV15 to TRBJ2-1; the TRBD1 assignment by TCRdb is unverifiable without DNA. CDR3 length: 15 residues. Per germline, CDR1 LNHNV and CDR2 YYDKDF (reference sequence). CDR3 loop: CATSRETGGHNEQFF. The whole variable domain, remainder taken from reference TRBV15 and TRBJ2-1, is DAMVIQNPRYQVTQFGKPVTLSCSQTLNHNVMYWYQQKSSQAPKLLFHYYDKDFNNEADTPDNFQSRRPNTSFCFLDIRSPGLGDTAMYLCATSRETGGHNEQFFGPGTRLTVL.

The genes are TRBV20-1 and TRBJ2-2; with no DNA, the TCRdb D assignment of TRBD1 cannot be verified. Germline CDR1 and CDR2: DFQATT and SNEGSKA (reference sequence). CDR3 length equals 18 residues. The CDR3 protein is CSARDLLAGDYSTGELFF.

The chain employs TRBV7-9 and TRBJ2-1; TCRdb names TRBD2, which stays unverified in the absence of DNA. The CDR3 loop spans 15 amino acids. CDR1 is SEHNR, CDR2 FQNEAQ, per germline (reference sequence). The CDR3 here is CASSTGTSGDNEQFF.

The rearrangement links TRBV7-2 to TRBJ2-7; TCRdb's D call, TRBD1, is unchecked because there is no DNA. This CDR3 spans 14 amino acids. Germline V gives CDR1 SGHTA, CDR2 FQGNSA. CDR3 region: CASSSYGGTYEQYF.

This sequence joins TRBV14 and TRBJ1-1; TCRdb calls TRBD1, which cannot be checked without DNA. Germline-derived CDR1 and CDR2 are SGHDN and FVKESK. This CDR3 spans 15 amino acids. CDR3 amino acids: CASSLMDRTNTEAFF. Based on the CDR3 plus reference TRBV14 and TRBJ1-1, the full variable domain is EAGVTQFPSHSVIEKGQTVTLRCDPISGHDNLYWYRRVMGKEIKFLLHFVKESKQDESGMPNNRFLAERTGGTYSTLKVQPAELEDSGVYFCASSLMDRTNTEAFFGQGTRLTVV.

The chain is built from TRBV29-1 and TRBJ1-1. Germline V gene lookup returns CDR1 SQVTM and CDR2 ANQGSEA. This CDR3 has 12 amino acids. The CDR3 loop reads CSVVELNTEAFF.

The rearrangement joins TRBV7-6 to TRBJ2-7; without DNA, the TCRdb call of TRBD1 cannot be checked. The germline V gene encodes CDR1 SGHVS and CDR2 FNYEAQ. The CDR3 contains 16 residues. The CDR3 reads CASSSDGQAKPYEQYF.

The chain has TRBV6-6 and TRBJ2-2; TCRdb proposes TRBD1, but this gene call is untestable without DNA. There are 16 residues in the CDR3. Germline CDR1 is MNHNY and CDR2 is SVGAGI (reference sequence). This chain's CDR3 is CASRGQQGTNTGELFF.

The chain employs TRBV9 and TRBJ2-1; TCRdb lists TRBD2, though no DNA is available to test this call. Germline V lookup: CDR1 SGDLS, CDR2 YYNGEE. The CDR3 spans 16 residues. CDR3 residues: CASSVGGLFTYNEQFF.

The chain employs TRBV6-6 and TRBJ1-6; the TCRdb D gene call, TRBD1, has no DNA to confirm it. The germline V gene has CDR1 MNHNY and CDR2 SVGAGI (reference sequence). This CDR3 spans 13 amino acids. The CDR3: CASNGRGLSPLHF.

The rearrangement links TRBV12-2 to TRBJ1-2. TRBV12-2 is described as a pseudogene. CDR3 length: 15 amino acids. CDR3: CASRLVEEAGYGYTF.

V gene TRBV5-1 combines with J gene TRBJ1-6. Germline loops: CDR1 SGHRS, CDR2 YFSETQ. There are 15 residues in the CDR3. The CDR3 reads CASSLDPFNDKPLHF.

CDR3 sequence: CASSNPGPPTRYGEQFF. The chain has TRBV28 and TRBJ2-1; the D gene TCRdb calls, TRBD2, cannot be checked with no DNA. Germline V gene data show CDR1 as MDHEN and CDR2 as SYDVKM. The CDR3 runs 17 residues.

CDR3 sequence reads: CASSQVSDLRAGNIQYF. This chain uses TRBV4-3 with TRBJ2-4; with no DNA, the TCRdb D assignment of TRBD2 cannot be verified. CDR1 is LGHNA, CDR2 YSLEER, per germline. This CDR3 spans 17 amino acids.

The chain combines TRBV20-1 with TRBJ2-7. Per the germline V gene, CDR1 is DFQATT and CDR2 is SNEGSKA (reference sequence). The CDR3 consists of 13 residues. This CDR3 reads CSAREPSTYEQYF.

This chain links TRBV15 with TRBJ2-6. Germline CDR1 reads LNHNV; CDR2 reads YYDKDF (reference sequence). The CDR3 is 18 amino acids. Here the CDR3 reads CATSRDGIGYSWANVLTF.

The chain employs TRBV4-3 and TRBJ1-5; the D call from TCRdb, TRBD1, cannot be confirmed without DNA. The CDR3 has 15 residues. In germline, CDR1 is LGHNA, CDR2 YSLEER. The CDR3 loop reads CASSQETGGGQPQHF.

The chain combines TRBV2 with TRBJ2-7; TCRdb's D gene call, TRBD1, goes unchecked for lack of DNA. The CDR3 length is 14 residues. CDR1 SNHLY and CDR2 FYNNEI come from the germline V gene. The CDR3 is CASSDGRGLSEQYF.

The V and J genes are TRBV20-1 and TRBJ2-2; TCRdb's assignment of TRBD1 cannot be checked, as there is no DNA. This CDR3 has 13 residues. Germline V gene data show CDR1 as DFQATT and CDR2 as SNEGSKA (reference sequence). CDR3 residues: CSAGTGRIGELFF.

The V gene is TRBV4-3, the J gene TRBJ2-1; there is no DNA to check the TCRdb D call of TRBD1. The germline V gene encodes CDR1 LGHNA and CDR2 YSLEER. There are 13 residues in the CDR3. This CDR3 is CASSQDQGYEQFF.